What follows are 10 T cell receptor beta chains derived from one specimen sequenced in a study of T cells in AML relapse after transplant (dated by TCRdb to the late 2010s). Library creation used PCR. TCRdb shows the sequencer as Illumina MiSeq. Instead of multiplex PCR, a modified RACE PCR protocol was used to amplify TCR alpha and beta chains from RNA. Using fastp trimming at Q25 and MiXCR clonotype assembly, TCRdb reanalyzed the public sequencing data and kept in-frame beta chains. Rows are combined by CDR3 protein, so each entry shows the most common genes and DNA. For this sample there are about 1,400 distinct CDR3 sequences; approximately 7% appear just once. Roughly half of the sample belongs to the ten largest clones. The sequencing here drew on bone marrow, either the whole sample or a sorted T cell fraction (not recorded which), taken in complete remission. These receptors were obtained from a human donor who had a stem cell transplant for acute myeloid leukemia. After a transplant, certain T cells may trace back to the graft donor.

Sample share makes this clonotype medium-sized. V is TRBV4-2 and J is TRBJ2-3; D call uncertain. CDR1 is LGHNA and CDR2 is YNFKEQ in the germline V gene. With 1 base removed from V and 2 bases from J, the gap between germline ends came to 10 bases. The CDR3 contains 15 residues. CDR3 sequence (DNA): TGTGCCAGCAGCCAAGTAAGTGGACCCACAGATACGCAGTATTTT. Protein: CASSQVSGPTDTQYF.

This clonotype was seen more than once but under ten times. The chain combines TRBV27 with TRBJ2-7; TRBD1 matches 9 bases. This CDR3 has 15 residues. CDR1 and CDR2 (germline): MNHEY, SMNVEV (reference sequence). The V segment lost 2 bases and the J segment 6 bases; nucleotides outside the gene matches: 8. CDR3 region: CASSLPPGQGGEQYF. For the CDR3, the DNA is TGTGCCAGCAGTTTACCCCCGGGACAGGGTGGCGAGCAGTACTTC.

In its sample, this clonotype ranks as medium-sized. The chain has TRBV12-3 or TRBV12-4 and TRBJ1-6, with a tentative D call TRBD1 (5 bases). The V end was cut by 5 bases, the J end by 9 bases, with 14 bases between. The length of the CDR3 is 14 residues. This chain's CDR3 is CASSLPAGGSPLHF. CDR3 nucleotide sequence: TGTGCCAGCAGTCTACCCGCGGGGGGTTCACCCCTCCACTTT.

This clonotype is deemed medium-sized. The rearrangement uses TRBV29-1 and TRBJ2-7; TRBD2 aligns across 9 bases. This CDR3 contains 16 residues. The germline V gene has CDR1 SQVTM and CDR2 ANQGSEA. Trimming took 3 bases from V and 6 from J; bases not matched to a gene: 15. The CDR3 region is CSVEHVAGESHGEQYF. As DNA, the CDR3 is TGCAGCGTTGAGCATGTAGCGGGAGAAAGTCATGGCGAGCAGTACTTC.

In its sample, this clonotype ranks as medium-sized. The V and J genes are TRBV15 and TRBJ2-1; D call uncertain. Between the trimmed V and J ends, which lost 1 base and 7 bases, there was a span of 8 bases. CDR3 length: 13 residues. CDR1 LNHNV and CDR2 YYDKDF come from the germline V gene (reference sequence). Here the CDR3 DNA reads TGTGCCACCAGCAGAGTTGAGTGGAATGAGCAGTTCTTC. Encoded protein: CATSRVEWNEQFF.

In this sample, this clonotype is medium-sized. The genes are TRBV27 and TRBJ2-7, with D perhaps given as TRBD1 or TRBD2 (5 bases each). The CDR3 consists of 15 residues. Between the trimmed V and J ends, which lost 1 base and 0 bases, there was a span of 10 bases. From germline, CDR1 is MNHEY and CDR2 SMNVEV (reference sequence). The CDR3 DNA reads TGTGCCAGCAGTTTATATTCAGGGAGCTCCTACGAGCAGTACTTC. Translated: CASSLYSGSSYEQYF.

This clonotype qualifies as medium-sized. In DNA, the CDR3 is TGTGCCATCAGTGAGTCGGGAGCTAACTATGGCTACACCTTC. Protein sequence: CAISESGANYGYTF. The rearrangement joins TRBV10-3 to TRBJ1-2; the D is unclear. Germline V gene lookup returns CDR1 ENHRY and CDR2 SYGVKD. This CDR3 contains 14 residues. V was shortened by 0 bases and J by 0 bases, with 5 bases between the two germline ends.

This clonotype qualifies as medium-sized (0.01 to 0.1%). The V call is TRBV29-1, the J call TRBJ2-1, with D perhaps being TRBD1 or TRBD2 (5 bases each). Trimming stripped 3 bases from V and 6 bases from J, with 6 bases between. Per the germline V gene, CDR1 is SQVTM and CDR2 is ANQGSEA. The length of the CDR3 is 11 residues. In nucleotides, the CDR3 is TGCAGCGTTGATGGGGGCAATGAGCAGTTCTTC. It specifies CSVDGGNEQFF.

This clonotype is categorized as medium-sized. This chain links TRBV29-1 with TRBJ2-5; 11 bases fit TRBD2. The germline CDR1 and CDR2 sequences are SQVTM and ANQGSEA. The CDR3 has 14 residues. The V gene end was trimmed by 3 bases and the J gene end by 5 bases; junction bases not matched to a gene: 5. The CDR3 region has the DNA TGCAGCGTTGACGGGACTAGCGGAAGGGAGACCCAGTACTTC. Translation gives CSVDGTSGRETQYF.

This clonotype is medium-sized (0.01 to 0.1%) by share. The rearrangement uses TRBV7-6 and TRBJ1-5, with D unresolved. Germline V gene data show CDR1 as SGHVS and CDR2 as FNYEAQ. There are 13 residues in the CDR3. The germline V and J ends were trimmed by 0 bases and 6 bases, with 6 bases remaining between them. The CDR3 region has the DNA TGTGCCAGCAGCTTAGCCCGAGGTCAGCCCCAGCATTTT. Its translation: CASSLARGQPQHF.